A selection of T cell receptor beta chains follows, all from one sample in a study of STAT3 mutations in large granular lymphocyte leukemia. Produced via immunoSEQ multiplex PCR; TCRdb's table is partial and in-frame only. The sample contains 7,000 to 8,000 clones, around 91% of which appear only once. What was sequenced was peripheral blood mononuclear cells. All receptors come from a man between 45 and 60 years old with T-cell large granular lymphocyte leukemia. Some clones in this sample may be carry-over from other donors' samples. Both conserved end residues are part of each CDR3. The D gene is left open where the match is weak. The size entry is marked missing in some rows and otherwise reads once, few, many or a size class.

CDR3 DNA: TGTGCCAGCAGCCCGACTAGCTACAATGAGCAGTTCTTC
CDR3 protein: CASSPTSYNEQFF
J gene: TRBJ2-1
D gene: -
CDR3 length: 13
V gene: TRBV7-9
clone size: -

CDR3 DNA: TGTGCCAGCAGCACCTGGACAGGGGGCAATCAGCCCCAGCATTTT
CDR3 protein: CASSTWTGGNQPQHF
J gene: TRBJ1-5
D gene: TRBD1
CDR3 length: 15
V gene: TRBV11-2
clone size: -

CDR3 DNA: TGTGCCAGTAGTATCGGGACAGGGTTTTACTACGAGCAGTACTTC
CDR3 protein: CASSIGTGFYYEQYF
J gene: TRBJ2-7
D gene: TRBD1
CDR3 length: 15
V gene: TRBV19
clone size: -

CDR3 DNA: TGTGCCAGCAAGGAGTTCAGCTCCTACGAGCAGTACTTC
CDR3 protein: CASKEFSSYEQYF
J gene: TRBJ2-7
D gene: -
CDR3 length: 13
V gene: TRBV27
clone size: -

CDR3 DNA: TGTGCCAGCAGTTCCCCGGGACGGGGGCTCTATGGCTACACCTTC
CDR3 protein: CASSSPGRGLYGYTF
J gene: TRBJ1-2
D gene: -
CDR3 length: 15
V gene: TRBV28
clone size: -

CDR3 DNA: TGTGCCATCAGTGGATCAGGGAAAGAGACCCAGTACTTC
CDR3 protein: CAISGSGKETQYF
J gene: TRBJ2-5
D gene: -
CDR3 length: 13
V gene: TRBV10-3
clone size: -

CDR3 DNA: TGCGCCAGCACGCACGGGGGGACCGAAGCTAACTATGGCTACACCTTC
CDR3 protein: CASTHGGTEANYGYTF
J gene: TRBJ1-2
D gene: -
CDR3 length: 16
V gene: TRBV4-1
clone size: -

CDR3 DNA: TGTGCCAGCAGCTTCCGACAGGGGGAAGGATATAATTCACCCCTCCACTTT
CDR3 protein: CASSFRQGEGYNSPLHF
J gene: TRBJ1-6
D gene: TRBD1
CDR3 length: 17
V gene: TRBV5-6
clone size: -

CDR3 DNA: TGCGCCAGCAGCCAAGTTCGGCTAGCGGGAGATTACGAGCAGTACTTC
CDR3 protein: CASSQVRLAGDYEQYF
J gene: TRBJ2-7
D gene: TRBD2
CDR3 length: 16
V gene: TRBV4-3
clone size: -

CDR3 DNA: TGTGCCAGCTCACCACCGGGGACAGGTCGATGGGCAGATACGCAGTATTTT
CDR3 protein: CASSPPGTGRWADTQYF
J gene: TRBJ2-3
D gene: TRBD1
CDR3 length: 17
V gene: TRBV18
clone size: -

CDR3 DNA: TGTGCCAGCAGTGACCCCGGGACAAAGGGCTACACCTTC
CDR3 protein: CASSDPGTKGYTF
J gene: TRBJ1-2
D gene: -
CDR3 length: 13
V gene: TRBV25-1
clone size: few

CDR3 DNA: TGCGCCAGCAGCCCGGGACTAGCGGGAGGGCACAATGAGCAGTTCTTC
CDR3 protein: CASSPGLAGGHNEQFF
J gene: TRBJ2-1
D gene: TRBD2
CDR3 length: 16
V gene: TRBV5-1
clone size: few

CDR3 DNA: TGTGCCAGCTCCGGAGTTAGCGGGAGGGCCAACACCGGGGAGCTGTTTTTT
CDR3 protein: CASSGVSGRANTGELFF
J gene: TRBJ2-2
D gene: TRBD2
CDR3 length: 17
V gene: TRBV18
clone size: once

CDR3 DNA: TGTGCCAGCAGCTTAGGGCACCATAGCAATCAGCCCCAGCATTTT
CDR3 protein: CASSLGHHSNQPQHF
J gene: TRBJ1-5
D gene: -
CDR3 length: 15
V gene: TRBV7-8
clone size: -

CDR3 DNA: TGTGCCAGCAGTGAAGAGGACATTACCTACGAGCAGTACTTC
CDR3 protein: CASSEEDITYEQYF
J gene: TRBJ2-7
D gene: -
CDR3 length: 14
V gene: TRBV6-1
clone size: -

CDR3 DNA: TGCGCCAGCAGCCAATTCGGGACGTCGGGACAGCCCCAGCATTTT
CDR3 protein: CASSQFGTSGQPQHF
J gene: TRBJ1-5
D gene: -
CDR3 length: 15
V gene: TRBV5-1
clone size: -

CDR3 DNA: TGTGCCAGCAGCTTGAGGGGCGGAGAGACCCAGTACTTC
CDR3 protein: CASSLRGGETQYF
J gene: TRBJ2-5
D gene: -
CDR3 length: 13
V gene: TRBV7-9
clone size: -

CDR3 DNA: TGTGCCAGCAGCTTACCGGGCTACGAGCAGTACTTC
CDR3 protein: CASSLPGYEQYF
J gene: TRBJ2-7
D gene: -
CDR3 length: 12
V gene: TRBV11-1
clone size: once

CDR3 DNA: TGTGCCAGCAGCTTGATGACGGGTAACAATGAGCAGTTCTTC
CDR3 protein: CASSLMTGNNEQFF
J gene: TRBJ2-1
D gene: -
CDR3 length: 14
V gene: TRBV11-1
clone size: -

CDR3 DNA: TGTGCCAGCAGCTTAGGGGCAGGGCAAGAGACCCAGTACTTC
CDR3 protein: CASSLGAGQETQYF
J gene: TRBJ2-5
D gene: -
CDR3 length: 14
V gene: TRBV11-2
clone size: -

CDR3 DNA: TGTGCCAGCAGTCCCCGGGGCCTAGCGGGGGGCTCCTACGAGCAGTACTTC
CDR3 protein: CASSPRGLAGGSYEQYF
J gene: TRBJ2-7
D gene: TRBD2
CDR3 length: 17
V gene: TRBV27
clone size: -

CDR3 DNA: TGTGCCAGCAGTTTCGGGGTAGGGGACCAAGAGACCCAGTACTTC
CDR3 protein: CASSFGVGDQETQYF
J gene: TRBJ2-5
D gene: -
CDR3 length: 15
V gene: TRBV28
clone size: -

CDR3 DNA: TGTGCCATCTCGCAGGAGTGGCAAAACGAGCAGTACTTC
CDR3 protein: CAISQEWQNEQYF
J gene: TRBJ2-7
D gene: -
CDR3 length: 13
V gene: TRBV10-3
clone size: -

CDR3 DNA: TGCGCCAGCAGCTTGAGTACCGGGACAGGGCGCGAGCAGTACTTC
CDR3 protein: CASSLSTGTGREQYF
J gene: TRBJ2-7
D gene: TRBD1
CDR3 length: 15
V gene: TRBV5-1
clone size: -

CDR3 DNA: TGTGCCAGCAGCCAAAGTAGGGGGTCCTGGTACGAGCAGTACTTC
CDR3 protein: CASSQSRGSWYEQYF
J gene: TRBJ2-7
D gene: -
CDR3 length: 15
V gene: TRBV14
clone size: -

CDR3 DNA: TGCAGCGTAGCTTCTCCGGGCCACAATTTGGAGCAGTACTTC
CDR3 protein: CSVASPGHNLEQYF
J gene: TRBJ2-7
D gene: -
CDR3 length: 14
V gene: TRBV29-1
clone size: -

CDR3 DNA: TGTGCCAGCAGTGTGGGCGGGGGGGCTCTCGAGCAGTACTTC
CDR3 protein: CASSVGGGALEQYF
J gene: TRBJ2-7
D gene: TRBD2
CDR3 length: 14
V gene: TRBV2
clone size: -

CDR3 DNA: TGTGCCTGGAGTGGAGGACAGGGGGCTGAAAAACTGTTTTTT
CDR3 protein: CAWSGGQGAEKLFF
J gene: TRBJ1-4
D gene: TRBD1
CDR3 length: 14
V gene: TRBV30
clone size: -

CDR3 DNA: TGTGCCCGCACTGAAGCTTTCTTT
CDR3 protein: CARTEAFF
J gene: TRBJ1-1
D gene: -
CDR3 length: 8
V gene: TRBV28
clone size: -

CDR3 DNA: TGTGCCACCAGCCGCAAGAGCAATCAGCCCCAGCATTTT
CDR3 protein: CATSRKSNQPQHF
J gene: TRBJ1-5
D gene: -
CDR3 length: 13
V gene: TRBV15
clone size: -

CDR3 DNA: TGTGCCAGCAGCCGGAGTGGGACCACCGGGGAGCTGTTTTTT
CDR3 protein: CASSRSGTTGELFF
J gene: TRBJ2-2
D gene: -
CDR3 length: 14
V gene: TRBV7-3
clone size: once

CDR3 DNA: TGTGCCAGCAGCTTAGAGGGGGGGCGACGCACAGATACGCAGTATTTT
CDR3 protein: CASSLEGGRRTDTQYF
J gene: TRBJ2-3
D gene: -
CDR3 length: 16
V gene: TRBV7-2
clone size: once

CDR3 DNA: TGTGCCAGCAGCAAGAGGGCAGATACGCAGTATTTT
CDR3 protein: CASSKRADTQYF
J gene: TRBJ2-3
D gene: -
CDR3 length: 12
V gene: TRBV7-3
clone size: -

CDR3 DNA: TGTGCCATCAGTAGCGGACTAGCGGGACCAGAGACCCAGTACTTC
CDR3 protein: CAISSGLAGPETQYF
J gene: TRBJ2-5
D gene: TRBD2
CDR3 length: 15
V gene: TRBV10-3
clone size: -

CDR3 DNA: TGTGCCAGCAGCTTAATACCGGGGGGGGCAGATACGCAGTATTTT
CDR3 protein: CASSLIPGGADTQYF
J gene: TRBJ2-3
D gene: TRBD2
CDR3 length: 15
V gene: TRBV7-2
clone size: -

CDR3 DNA: TGTGCCAGCAGAGTTAGTAGTTCCAATCAGCCCCAGCATTTT
CDR3 protein: CASRVSSSNQPQHF
J gene: TRBJ1-5
D gene: -
CDR3 length: 14
V gene: TRBV2
clone size: -

CDR3 DNA: TGTGCCAGCAGGGTGGACCGGATGGGGATAGAAGCTTTCTTT
CDR3 protein: CASRVDRMGIEAFF
J gene: TRBJ1-1
D gene: -
CDR3 length: 14
V gene: TRBV2
clone size: -

CDR3 DNA: TGCGCCAGCAGCCAAGGAAGGCCTGGACTGGGGATAAGGGAGCAGTACTTC
CDR3 protein: CASSQGRPGLGIREQYF
J gene: TRBJ2-7
D gene: -
CDR3 length: 17
V gene: TRBV4-3
clone size: -